Below are 19 T cell receptor beta chains sequenced from a single sample in a study of blood T cell repertoires in COVID-19. The table came from immunoSEQ multiplex PCR; TCRdb's copy has only in-frame clones and leaves some out. Among over 100,000 clones listed, around 84% were seen once. The sample comprised PBMCs or T cells enriched from blood (not recorded which). Every receptor here comes from a woman in her 30s who had recovered from COVID-19.

This clone was seen once. This chain connects TRBV29-1 to TRBJ2-3, with a tentative D call TRBD2 (6 bases). Trimming cost V 7 bases and J 4 bases, with 12 bases left between them. CDR1 and CDR2 (germline): SQVTM, ANQGSEA. The CDR3 spans 12 residues. CDR3 nucleotide sequence: TGCAGCGCAAGACTAGTCCCAGATACGCAGTATTTT. Its protein product is CSARLVPDTQYF.

The V gene is TRBV3-1 (or the pseudogene TRBV3-2), the J gene TRBJ1-3; possible D gene TRBD1, 6 bases. V lost 8 bases and J lost 5, with 16 bases in between. This CDR3 is 14 amino acids long. Germline-derived CDR1 and CDR2 are LGHDT and YNNKEL (reference sequence). The CDR3 sequence: CASSWQGIRNTIYF. The CDR3 nucleotides read TGTGCCAGCTCGTGGCAGGGGATCCGAAACACCATATATTTT.

This clone has only one observation. The chain recombines TRBV7-9 with TRBJ2-3, with 7 bases matching TRBD2. Germline V lookup: CDR1 SEHNR, CDR2 FQNEAQ (reference sequence). Trimming at V came to 4 bases and at J to 2 bases, leaving 6 bases not matched to a gene. The length of the CDR3 is 15 residues. The CDR3 loop is CASSSSGTFTDTQYF. Here the CDR3 DNA reads TGTGCCAGCAGCTCCAGCGGGACCTTCACAGATACGCAGTATTTT. Complete variable domain (other parts from reference TRBV7-9 and TRBJ2-3): DTGVSQNPRHKITKRGQNVTFRCDPISEHNRLYWYRQTLGQGPEFLTYFQNEAQLEKSRLLSDRFSAERPKGSFSTLEIQRTEQGDSAMYLCASSSSGTFTDTQYFGPGTRLTVL.

The chain recombines TRBV4-1 with TRBJ2-7, with D maybe TRBD1 (6 bases). Trimming stripped 6 bases from V and 3 bases from J, with 15 bases between. This CDR3 has 14 residues. The germline V gene has CDR1 MGHRA and CDR2 YSYEKL. DNA of the CDR3: TGCGCCAGCAGTCGCCCTGGACAGAACTACGAGCAGTACTTC. Its translation is CASSRPGQNYEQYF.

The chain links TRBV6-5 to TRBJ1-1, with D uncertain. The V end lost 0 bases, the J end lost 5 bases, and 13 bases lay between the germline ends. Germline CDR1 MNHEY, CDR2 SVGAGI. This CDR3 has 15 residues. The chain's CDR3 is CASSYSRKAETEAFF. The CDR3 region has the DNA TGTGCCAGCAGTTACTCGAGGAAGGCGGAGACTGAAGCTTTCTTT.

V gene TRBV28 combines with J gene TRBJ1-5, with 10 bases that match TRBD1. CDR3 length equals 19 residues. Germline V CDR1 and CDR2: MDHEN, SYDVKM. Trimming took 2 bases from V and 3 from J; bases not matched to a gene: 13. The CDR3: CASSLPTGGEGRINQPQHF. CDR3 nucleotide sequence: TGTGCCAGCAGTTTACCGACAGGGGGCGAAGGAAGGATCAATCAGCCCCAGCATTTT.

This chain uses TRBV19 with TRBJ2-1; D is uncertain. Deletions cut 5 bases from V and 6 bases from J, with 14 bases between. The CDR3 spans 14 residues. Germline V lookup: CDR1 LNHDA, CDR2 SQIVND (reference sequence). CDR3 amino acids: CASSVAVVVNEQFF. The CDR3 region has the DNA TGTGCCAGTAGTGTGGCGGTAGTCGTCAATGAGCAGTTCTTC.

This clone was found a few times. The CDR3 sequence: CASRGQGKSYEQYF. The CDR3 nucleotides are TGTGCCAGCAGGGGACAGGGTAAATCCTACGAGCAGTACTTC. V is TRBV28 and J is TRBJ2-7; 9 nucleotides agree with TRBD1. The CDR3 runs 14 residues. J gave up 1 base and V 6 bases, and 4 bases lay outside the gene matches. Germline CDR1 is MDHEN and CDR2 is SYDVKM.

The rearrangement links TRBV5-1 to TRBJ1-2; D is undetermined. The CDR3 extends over 14 amino acids. V dropped 6 bases and J dropped 5 bases, with 17 bases sitting between them. The germline V gene encodes CDR1 SGHRS and CDR2 YFSETQ. As DNA, the CDR3 is TGCGCCAGCACACACAGATCCCCGGGGTATGGCTACACCTTC. This codes for CASTHRSPGYGYTF.

This rearrangement joins TRBV19 to TRBJ1-5; D possibly corresponds to TRBD1 (6 bases). V lost 5 bases to trimming and J lost 1 base, with 18 bases between them. The CDR3 contains 17 residues. The germline CDR1 and CDR2 sequences are LNHDA and SQIVND (reference sequence). The CDR3 coding sequence is TGTGCCAGTAGTTCTTCAGACAGGCACTACAGCAATCAGCCCCAGCATTTT. It encodes CASSSSDRHYSNQPQHF.

V and J are TRBV3-1 (or the pseudogene TRBV3-2) and TRBJ2-7, with a possible D match to TRBD2 (6 bases). The ends were cut back, 8 bases at V and 9 bases at J, with 20 bases in the middle. The germline gives CDR1 LGHDT, CDR2 YNNKEL (reference sequence). This CDR3 contains 13 residues. CDR3 in amino acids: CASDSSTGSGQYF. The CDR3 DNA follows: TGTGCCAGCGACTCCTCCACCGGGAGCGGGCAGTACTTC.

This chain uses TRBV5-6 with TRBJ2-3; D is possibly TRBD2 (6 bases). Trimming removed 2 bases from V and 4 bases from J, with 23 bases in between. The CDR3 has 18 amino acids. In germline, CDR1 is SGHDT, CDR2 YYEEEE. This chain's CDR3 is CASSFRGYSGGRADTQYF. The CDR3 DNA reads TGTGCCAGCAGCTTTAGGGGATATAGCGGAGGCAGAGCAGATACGCAGTATTTT.

The chain carries TRBV5-1 and TRBJ1-5, with D hard to call. Trimming took 8 bases from V and 5 from J, leaving 26 bases between them. The germline V gene has CDR1 SGHRS and CDR2 YFSETQ. This CDR3 spans 17 amino acids. Here the CDR3 reads CARHTFRPGDYHQPQHF. As DNA, the CDR3 is TGCGCCAGACATACTTTTCGGCCAGGCGACTACCATCAGCCCCAGCATTTT.

This clone has just one count. The chain joins TRBV15 to TRBJ1-1, with TRBD1 as a possible D gene (5 bases). This CDR3 contains 15 residues. Germline CDR1 and CDR2: LNHNV and YYDKDF (reference sequence). Trimming left V 3 bases short and J 4 bases short, with 15 bases between. The CDR3 loop reads CATSRLSGGITEAFF. CDR3 sequence (DNA): TGTGCCACCAGCAGGCTGTCGGGGGGGATCACTGAAGCTTTCTTT.

The chain joins TRBV10-3 to TRBJ1-5; TRBD1 is a possible D gene (5 bases). Germline lookup yields CDR1 ENHRY and CDR2 SYGVKD. V lost 3 bases to trimming and J lost 2 bases, with 11 bases between them. The CDR3 totals 15 residues. The CDR3 sequence is CAISDIGGGNQPQHF. The DNA for the CDR3 is TGTGCCATCAGTGATATCGGGGGGGGCAATCAGCCCCAGCATTTT.

As for this clone: Other DNA variants within this sample encode the same CDR3. This chain links TRBV28 with TRBJ1-2; TRBD1 might be the D (6 bases). The CDR3 has 14 amino acids. Trimming shortened V by 1 base and J by 2 bases, and 8 bases separated the two germline ends. Germline assignment: CDR1 MDHEN and CDR2 SYDVKM. CDR3 amino acids: CASSLLTGNYGYTF. In DNA, the CDR3 is TGTGCCAGCAGTTTATTGACAGGAAACTATGGCTACACCTTC.

The chain is built from TRBV7-8 and TRBJ1-5; no definite D call. Germline loops: CDR1 SGHVS, CDR2 FQNEAQ. The CDR3 loop spans 16 amino acids. V dropped 2 bases and J dropped 0 bases, with 11 bases sitting between them. CDR3: CASSLKEAYSNQPQHF. The CDR3 DNA is TGTGCCAGCAGCTTAAAGGAGGCTTATAGCAATCAGCCCCAGCATTTT.

The J gene is TRBJ1-5, the V gene TRBV28; D is perhaps TRBD1 (6 bases). This CDR3 is built from 16 residues. Germline V gene data show CDR1 as MDHEN and CDR2 as SYDVKM. The V end lost 2 bases, the J end lost 4 bases, and 15 bases lay between the germline ends. CDR3 region: CASSLKGERRNQPQHF. CDR3 nucleotide sequence: TGTGCCAGCAGTTTAAAGGGGGAAAGGCGGAATCAGCCCCAGCATTTT.

The rearrangement links TRBV30 to TRBJ2-1, with D maybe TRBD1 (5 bases). The ends were cut back, 5 bases at V and 0 bases at J, with 8 bases in the middle. CDR1 GTSNPN and CDR2 SVGIG come from the germline V gene (reference sequence). The CDR3 consists of 13 residues. CDR3 nucleotides: TGTGCCTGGGGACACATCTCCTACAATGAGCAGTTCTTC. Amino acids: CAWGHISYNEQFF. The full variable domain, with the rest looked up from reference TRBV30 and TRBJ2-1, is SQTIHQWPATLVQPVGSPLSLECTVEGTSNPNLYWYRQAAGRGLQLLFYSVGIGQISSEVPQNLSASRPQDRQFILSSKKLLLSDSGFYLCAWGHISYNEQFFGPGTRLTVL.